The 19 T cell receptor beta chains below come from one sample, sequenced in a study of radiotherapy plus CTLA-4 blockade in lung cancer. The assay was immunoSEQ multiplex PCR, and TCRdb's table has in-frame clones only and misses some. This table holds about 59,000 clones, roughly 79% found once. Material: peripheral blood, obtained from a patient treated with radiotherapy plus ipilimumab. The source of these receptors is a human donor with non-small cell lung cancer whose response to radiotherapy plus ipilimumab could not be evaluated.

This clone has a handful of counts. The chain combines TRBV27 with TRBJ2-7, with 14 nucleotides matching TRBD2. The V gene's germline CDR1 is MNHEY and CDR2 SMNVEV (reference sequence). V shed 6 bases, J shed 1 base, and the junction held 5 bases outside the gene matches. The CDR3 is made up of 16 amino acids. The CDR3 is CASRPRTSGGSYEQYF. CDR3 DNA: TGTGCCAGCAGGCCCCGGACTAGCGGGGGGTCCTACGAGCAGTACTTC.

The chain has TRBV10-1 and TRBJ2-5, with TRBD2 identical over 13 bases. Trimming took 5 bases from V and 1 from J; bases not matched to a gene: 4. Germline CDR1 reads WNHNN; CDR2 reads SYGVQD (reference sequence). The CDR3 covers 16 residues. Here the CDR3 DNA reads TGCGCCAGCAGTAAGGGACTAGCGGGGAGCCAAGAGACCCAGTACTTC. It translates to CASSKGLAGSQETQYF.

A single count supports this clone. In DNA, the CDR3 is TGTGCCAGCAGGGAAGGCGGGGTCGTGGAGACCCAGTACTTC. This gives the protein CASREGGVVETQYF. The chain joins TRBV6-6 to TRBJ2-5; tentative D call: TRBD2 (6 bases). The CDR3 extends over 14 amino acids. The germline V gene encodes CDR1 MNHNY and CDR2 SVGAGI (reference sequence). V dropped 6 bases and J dropped 5 bases, with 16 bases sitting between them.

This clone was seen more than once but under ten times. V and J are TRBV29-1 and TRBJ1-2; D is uncertain. V was shortened by 1 base and J by 8 bases, with 14 bases between the two germline ends. The CDR3 is 13 residues long. In germline, CDR1 is SQVTM, CDR2 ANQGSEA. The CDR3 DNA sequence: TGCAGCGTTGAAGGGGAGGCTTCCCCCGGCTACACCTTC. As protein: CSVEGEASPGYTF.

The V gene is TRBV19, the J gene TRBJ1-1, with a tentative D call TRBD1 (6 bases). V was pared by 6 bases and J by 8 bases, with 16 bases between. The germline gives CDR1 LNHDA, CDR2 SQIVND (reference sequence). CDR3 length equals 13 residues. The DNA for the CDR3 is TGTGCCAGTAGCTATACAGGGATTTCCGAAGCTTTCTTT. Translated: CASSYTGISEAFF.

A few counts support this clone. Written as DNA, the CDR3 is TGTGCCAGCAGCTTAGTTGGCGGGAACACTGAAGCTTTCTTT. It specifies CASSLVGGNTEAFF. V gene TRBV7-2 combines with J gene TRBJ1-1; D ambiguous. Per germline, CDR1 SGHTA and CDR2 FQGNSA. The CDR3 consists of 14 residues. The V and J ends lost 1 base and 1 base respectively, with 7 bases between them.

The rearrangement uses TRBV7-8 and TRBJ2-3, with 7 bases aligning to TRBD2. Trimming removed 3 bases from V and 3 bases from J; junction bases left unmatched: 6. CDR1 is SGHVS, CDR2 FQNEAQ, per germline. The CDR3 runs 15 residues. The CDR3 DNA is TGTGCCAGCAGCTTTGGGAGGGTTAGAACAGATACGCAGTATTTT. This sequence encodes CASSFGRVRTDTQYF.

This chain joins TRBV30 and TRBJ2-2, with 9 bases that match TRBD1. Per the germline V gene, CDR1 is GTSNPN and CDR2 is SVGIG (reference sequence). The CDR3 runs to 13 residues. The ends lost 3 bases at V and 6 bases at J; junction bases unmatched: 2. The CDR3: CAWRWTGAGELFF. CDR3 nucleotides: TGTGCCTGGAGATGGACAGGGGCCGGGGAGCTGTTTTTT.

This sequence joins TRBV5-5 and TRBJ2-7, with 9 bases fitting TRBD1. V shed 4 bases and J 5 bases; nucleotides not matched to a gene: 10. From germline, CDR1 is SGHKS and CDR2 YYEKEE (reference sequence). The CDR3 runs 15 residues. Written as DNA, the CDR3 is TGTGCCAGCAGCGGCCAGGGACAGGGAGGCCACGAGCAGTACTTC. Protein product: CASSGQGQGGHEQYF.

The V and J genes are TRBV5-6 and TRBJ2-7; TRBD1 agrees at 8 bases. The CDR3 contains 14 residues. V shed 4 bases and J 5 bases; nucleotides not matched to a gene: 8. In germline, CDR1 is SGHDT, CDR2 YYEEEE. The DNA for the CDR3 is TGTGCCAGCAGCCTCGGACAGGGATTTAACGAGCAGTACTTC. Residues: CASSLGQGFNEQYF. The full variable domain, rest sourced from reference TRBV5-6 and TRBJ2-7, is DAGVTQSPTHLIKTRGQQVTLRCSPKSGHDTVSWYQQALGQGPQFIFQYYEEEERQRGNFPDRFSGHQFPNYSSELNVNALLLGDSALYLCASSLGQGFNEQYFGPGTRLTVT.

The chain has TRBV11-3 and TRBJ2-7, with 11 bases identical to TRBD2. CDR3 length: 15 amino acids. Per germline, CDR1 SGHNT and CDR2 YENEEA. With 5 bases clipped from V and 0 bases from J, the junction kept 3 bases outside the gene matches. The CDR3 sequence: CASSLAGGFSYEQYF. The DNA of the CDR3 is TGTGCCAGCAGCCTAGCGGGGGGCTTCTCCTACGAGCAGTACTTC.

The chain recombines TRBV4-2 with TRBJ2-5; 8 bases agree with TRBD1. The V segment lost 2 bases and the J segment 5 bases; nucleotides outside the gene matches: 7. This CDR3 region has 15 residues. In germline, CDR1 is LGHNA, CDR2 YNFKEQ. The DNA for the CDR3 is TGTGCCAGCAGCCAAATTCAGGGGGCCGGGGAGACCCAGTACTTC. This sequence encodes CASSQIQGAGETQYF.

The V call is TRBV9, the J call TRBJ1-4; 8 bases line up with TRBD1. The germline V gene encodes CDR1 SGDLS and CDR2 YYNGEE. The CDR3 extends over 14 amino acids. The J segment lost 5 bases and the V segment lost 1 base, leaving 1 base of the junction unmatched. The CDR3 sequence: CASSVRDRNEKLFF. The CDR3 region has the DNA TGTGCCAGCAGCGTACGGGACAGGAATGAAAAACTGTTTTTT.

The CDR3 loop reads CASSYASGYTDTQYF. CDR3 sequence (DNA): TGTGCCAGCAGTTATGCTAGCGGCTACACAGATACGCAGTATTTT. The chain combines TRBV27 with TRBJ2-3; 7 nucleotides agree with TRBD2. V was pared by 4 bases and J by 2 bases, with 6 bases of the junction left unmatched. This CDR3 spans 15 amino acids. Germline CDR1 is MNHEY and CDR2 is SMNVEV (reference sequence).

V gene TRBV30 combines with J gene TRBJ1-2; no reliable D call. The ends were cut back, 0 bases at V and 5 bases at J, with 16 bases in the middle. CDR3 size: 15 residues. Germline V lookup: CDR1 GTSNPN, CDR2 SVGIG (reference sequence). CDR3 sequence: CAWSVGGSVFYGYTF. The CDR3 coding sequence is TGTGCCTGGAGTGTCGGAGGTAGCGTTTTTTATGGCTACACCTTC.

The chain joins TRBV4-1 to TRBJ1-2; 9 bases fit TRBD1. With 2 bases clipped from V and 2 bases from J, the junction kept 6 bases outside the gene matches. The CDR3 sequence is 16 residues long. Germline CDR1 reads MGHRA; CDR2 reads YSYEKL. CDR3 protein: CASSQPPDRGNYGYTF. CDR3 DNA sequence: TGCGCCAGCAGCCAACCCCCGGACAGGGGCAACTATGGCTACACCTTC.

For this clone: At one boundary the junction diverges from the germline segment, which might be a read error. The chain links TRBV6-1 to TRBJ2-1; TRBD2 aligns across 8 bases. The CDR3 contains 16 residues. The germline V gene has CDR1 MNHNS and CDR2 SASEGT. The CDR3 loop is CASSEANGRAYNEQFF. CDR3 sequence (DNA): TGTGCCAGCAGTGAAGCGAACGGGAGGGCCTATAATGAGCAGTTCTTC.

V gene TRBV18 combines with J gene TRBJ2-5, with no clear D. From germline, CDR1 is KGHSH and CDR2 LQKENI. V was cut by 3 bases and J by 3 bases, with 2 bases left in between. The CDR3 length is 11 residues. The CDR3 bases are TGTGCCAGCTCACCCGAAGAGACCCAGTACTTC. Its protein product is CASSPEETQYF. Variable domain in full (rest from reference TRBV18 and TRBJ2-5): NAGVMQNPRHLVRRRGQEARLRCSPMKGHSHVYWYRQLPEEGLKFMVYLQKENIIDESGMPKERFSAEFPKEGPSILRIQQVVRGDSAAYFCASSPEETQYFGPGTRLLVL.

This clone was counted once. The CDR3 protein is CASSSTGDTGELFF. For the CDR3, the DNA is TGCGCCAGCAGCTCGACAGGGGACACCGGGGAGCTGTTTTTT. This chain joins TRBV5-1 and TRBJ2-2; 8 bases line up with TRBD1. CDR1 is SGHRS, CDR2 YFSETQ, per germline. The ends lost 3 bases at V and 3 bases at J; junction bases unmatched: 1. The CDR3 is 14 amino acids.